This T cell receptor beta chain appears in the sequencing data of a study of shared clonotypes between healthy human individuals. Study at large: The composition of the donors was two women and a few men aged 18 to 49. General study points: Shared clonotypes: about 5.3% naive CD4, under 4% naive CD8, about 2.2% memory CD4, roughly 0.4% memory CD8.

All donors were healthy HIV-negative adults lacking recent acute infections or vaccinations. Each sorted subset replicate got 200 ng genomic DNA, around 29,000 genomes. Clones were read by immunoSEQ multiplex PCR, and TCRdb kept only the in-frame ones, dropping some. The sample includes about 1 million clones, approximately 72% of them seen just once. The V gene's germline CDR1 is MNHEY and CDR2 SMNVEV (reference sequence). The CDR3 runs to 15 residues. V shed 3 bases and J 3 bases; nucleotides not matched to a gene: 3. Regarding this clone: What it recognizes is unknown. Other DNA sequences within the sample encode an identical CDR3.

The TCR comes from a man between 18 and 35 years old in good health. V and J are TRBV27 and TRBJ2-7, with TRBD2 matching over 12 bases. Material: memory CD4+ T cells sorted from blood. As to subset: CD45RA-negative fraction. The CDR3 region has the DNA TGTGCCAGCAGTTTGACGACTAGCGGGAGCTACGAGCAGTACTTC. It is translated as CASSLTTSGSYEQYF.